These 27 T cell receptor beta chains were all obtained from the same sample, sequenced in a study of shared clonotypes between healthy human individuals. Clones were read by immunoSEQ multiplex PCR, and TCRdb kept only the in-frame ones, dropping some. The sample lists about 490,000 clones; 79% were seen once. The sample consisted of PBMCs. The receptors stem from a woman aged 40 to 50 in good health. Some clones in this sample may be carry-over from other donors' samples.

This clone occurred once. The chain couples TRBV20-1 to TRBJ1-1, with D unresolved. In germline, CDR1 is DFQATT, CDR2 SNEGSKA (reference sequence). The length of the CDR3 is 11 residues. The V and J ends lost 2 bases and 11 bases respectively, with 12 bases between them. CDR3 in amino acids: CSARKSSGAFF. The CDR3, as DNA: TGCAGTGCTAGAAAGTCGTCGGGGGCTTTCTTT.

CDR3 amino acids: CASSDSAEGGDTQYF. CDR3 coding DNA: TGTGCCAGCAGTGACTCAGCGGAGGGGGGAGATACGCAGTATTTT. This chain uses TRBV6-4 with TRBJ2-3, with D possibly being TRBD1 or TRBD2 (6 bases each). Germline CDR1 and CDR2: MRHNA and SNTAGT. Trimming shortened V by 0 bases and J by 5 bases, and 12 bases separated the two germline ends. The CDR3 extends over 15 amino acids.

The sample holds a few counts of this clone. The chain couples TRBV4-3 to TRBJ1-2, with D possibly being TRBD1 (5 bases). Trimming shortened V by 4 bases and J by 5 bases, and 23 bases separated the two germline ends. In germline, CDR1 is LGHNA, CDR2 YSLEER. This CDR3 has 17 residues. The CDR3 nucleotides are TGCGCCAGCAGCCTCGTAAGGGACGTAACCCGTTTGTATGGCTACACCTTC. Translating it yields CASSLVRDVTRLYGYTF.

A single count supports this clone. The chain is built from TRBV25-1 and TRBJ1-2, with D perhaps TRBD1 (6 bases). V was cut by 3 bases and J by 2 bases, with 10 bases left in between. Germline V lookup: CDR1 MGHDK, CDR2 SYGVNS. CDR3 size: 14 residues. CDR3 residues: CASSDERGNYGYTF. The CDR3 DNA is TGTGCCAGCAGTGATGAAAGGGGGAACTATGGCTACACCTTC.

Regarding this clone: A much larger clone lies a single base off, so this may be a read error. J is TRBJ2-2 and V is TRBV5-1; tentative D call: TRBD1 (5 bases). This CDR3 region has 14 residues. Germline V gives CDR1 SGHRS, CDR2 YFSETQ. Trimming took off 4 bases at V and 8 bases at J, with 15 bases between the two ends. For the CDR3, the DNA is TGCGCCAGCAGCCTCGAGACAGTTGTAGGGGAGCTGTTTTTT. Translation gives CASSLETVVGELFF.

On this clone itself: Its ends do not fully match the called genes, so a read error is possible. The chain has TRBV28 and TRBJ1-3, with D perhaps TRBD1 (5 bases). CDR3 length equals 16 residues. Germline loops: CDR1 MDHEN, CDR2 SYDVKM. The CDR3 bases are TGTGCCAGCAGTTTAAGCGGGTCCGGGGGAGGAAGCACCATATATTTT. Its translation: CASSLSGSGGGSTIYF.

This clone showed up just once. The rearrangement links TRBV19 to TRBJ2-2, with unresolved D. The CDR3 is made up of 14 amino acids. V was pared by 5 bases and J by 4 bases, with 11 bases between. Per germline, CDR1 LNHDA and CDR2 SQIVND (reference sequence). CDR3 loop: CASSPRVGTGELFF. The CDR3 nucleotides are TGTGCCAGTAGTCCCCGGGTGGGCACCGGGGAGCTGTTTTTT.

This clone was observed a handful of times. A single base separates this from a much larger clone, so it may be a read error. Other DNA sequences in the sample encode the same CDR3. This chain uses TRBV5-1 with TRBJ2-3; D tentatively reads TRBD1 or TRBD2 (6 bases each). There are 14 residues in the CDR3. The germline V gene has CDR1 SGHRS and CDR2 YFSETQ. The ends were cut back, 2 bases at V and 2 bases at J, with 9 bases in the middle. The CDR3, as DNA: TGCGCCAGCAGCTTTGGGGGGCCCACAGATACGCAGTATTTT. Translated: CASSFGGPTDTQYF.

This chain joins TRBV7-2 and TRBJ2-5; D call uncertain. This CDR3 spans 13 amino acids. Germline V gene data show CDR1 as SGHTA and CDR2 as FQGNSA. V dropped 5 bases and J dropped 5 bases, with 12 bases sitting between them. The CDR3 coding sequence is TGTGCCAGCAGCCCCCGGAGTGGGGAGACCCAGTACTTC. This gives the protein CASSPRSGETQYF.

The V call is TRBV7-3, the J call TRBJ2-3; D remains ambiguous. This CDR3 contains 13 residues. V lost 3 bases and J 2 bases, leaving 6 bases between the germline ends. The germline gives CDR1 SGHTA, CDR2 FQGTGA. Here the CDR3 DNA reads TGTGCCAGCAGCTTCCTCCACACAGATACGCAGTATTTT. Its protein is CASSFLHTDTQYF. The full variable domain, with the rest looked up from reference TRBV7-3 and TRBJ2-3, is GAGVSQTPSNKVTEKGKYVELRCDPISGHTALYWYRQSLGQGPEFLIYFQGTGAADDSGLPNDRFFAVRPEGSVSTLKIQRTERGDSAVYLCASSFLHTDTQYFGPGTRLTVL.

A word on this clone: Other nucleotide sequences from this sample produce the same CDR3. The chain combines TRBV4-1 with TRBJ2-2; tentatively, D is TRBD2 (6 bases). The V gene's germline CDR1 is MGHRA and CDR2 YSYEKL. Between the trimmed V and J ends, which lost 6 bases and 2 bases, there was a span of 13 bases. The CDR3 is made up of 15 amino acids. The DNA of the CDR3 is TGCGCCAGCAGGCGAGGGACTGCTAACACCGGGGAGCTGTTTTTT. As protein: CASRRGTANTGELFF.

The chain links TRBV19 to TRBJ2-3; D possibly corresponds to TRBD2 (6 bases). Germline-derived CDR1 and CDR2 are LNHDA and SQIVND (reference sequence). CDR3 length equals 16 residues. Trimming took off 5 bases at V and 4 bases at J, with 19 bases between the two ends. This CDR3 is CASSPSGRDHPDTQYF. CDR3 nucleotides: TGTGCCAGTAGTCCCTCGGGGCGGGATCATCCAGATACGCAGTATTTT.

This clone showed up just a few times. V usage is TRBV10-2 and J usage is TRBJ2-3; TRBD1 is a possible D gene (6 bases). Trimming took off 8 bases at V and 2 bases at J, with 17 bases between the two ends. The germline V gene encodes CDR1 WSHSY and CDR2 SAAADI. The length of the CDR3 is 15 residues. In nucleotides, the CDR3 is TGCGCCAGCGGGGAACAGGGTCCGATCACAGATACGCAGTATTTT. Its translation is CASGEQGPITDTQYF.

This clone was observed a single time. The chain combines TRBV9 with TRBJ2-5; D is ambiguous. The germline V gene encodes CDR1 SGDLS and CDR2 YYNGEE. V shed 4 bases and J shed 2 bases, with 15 bases lying between them. This CDR3 has 15 amino acids. CDR3 sequence: CASSIASRRQETQYF. The CDR3 nucleotides read TGTGCCAGCAGCATTGCTTCTAGACGGCAAGAGACCCAGTACTTC.

This rearrangement joins TRBV18 to TRBJ1-2; perhaps TRBD1 as D (6 bases). V lost 0 bases and J lost 8, with 22 bases in between. CDR1 KGHSH and CDR2 LQKENI come from the germline V gene. CDR3 length equals 17 residues. The CDR3 loop reads CASSPPPGGRRAHGYTF. DNA of the CDR3: TGTGCCAGCTCACCACCGCCCGGGGGGCGTAGGGCTCACGGCTACACCTTC.

The chain joins TRBV30 to TRBJ1-5; 10 bases match TRBD1. This CDR3 is 18 amino acids long. CDR1 is GTSNPN and CDR2 is SVGIG in the germline V gene (reference sequence). Losses at the gene ends were 2 bases for V and 2 bases for J; bases not matched to a gene: 12. This CDR3 is CAWSPRDRGTAGNQPQHF. CDR3 DNA: TGTGCCTGGAGTCCCCGGGACAGGGGAACTGCCGGCAATCAGCCCCAGCATTTT.

This clone was counted a few times. The junction departs from the called germline gene at one end, perhaps through a read error. The chain has TRBV5-5 and TRBJ2-5; D assignment may be TRBD1 or TRBD2 (5 bases each). The CDR3 runs to 13 residues. Germline V lookup: CDR1 SGHKS, CDR2 YYEKEE (reference sequence). CDR3 DNA sequence: TGTGCCAGCAGCTTGTCCGGGACCCCTACCCGGCACTTC. Translation: CASSLSGTPTRHF.

The chain is built from TRBV19 and TRBJ2-3, with TRBD1 identical over 7 bases. Trimming removed 3 bases from V and 2 bases from J; junction bases left unmatched: 20. This CDR3 contains 20 residues. Germline values: CDR1 LNHDA, CDR2 SQIVND (reference sequence). The CDR3 DNA follows: TGTGCCAGTAGTATCGGGCCCAGAACCGGGACAGCAATTTTCACAGATACGCAGTATTTT. This gives the protein CASSIGPRTGTAIFTDTQYF.

The chain couples TRBV6-5 to TRBJ1-2; tentative D call: TRBD1 (5 bases). The V and J ends lost 4 bases and 7 bases respectively, with 13 bases between them. Germline CDR1 MNHEY, CDR2 SVGAGI. This CDR3 spans 13 amino acids. The CDR3 DNA follows: TGTGCCAGCAGTTCCCGGGGGTACCGTGGCTACACCTTC. As protein: CASSSRGYRGYTF.

This clone has only a few counts. The genes are TRBV2 and TRBJ2-3; D is unresolved. Germline values: CDR1 SNHLY, CDR2 FYNNEI. The CDR3 spans 13 residues. Trimming removed 3 bases at V and 1 base at J, with 5 bases between. CDR3 sequence: CASSEYGTDTQYF. CDR3 DNA sequence: TGTGCCAGCAGTGAGTACGGCACAGATACGCAGTATTTT.

This clone was recorded many times. The J gene is TRBJ2-3, the V gene TRBV25-1; 9 bases agree with TRBD2. CDR1 MGHDK and CDR2 SYGVNS come from the germline V gene. The CDR3 totals 17 residues. Losses at the gene ends were 4 bases for V and 2 bases for J; bases not matched to a gene: 10. The DNA of the CDR3 is TGTGCCAGCAGTGTAGACAGACTAGCGGAACACACAGATACGCAGTATTTT. It codes for CASSVDRLAEHTDTQYF.

The rearrangement joins TRBV7-2 to TRBJ2-5, with D maybe TRBD1 (6 bases). Trimming removed 7 bases from V and 1 base from J, with 10 bases in between. The CDR3 is 13 amino acids. From germline, CDR1 is SGHTA and CDR2 FQGNSA. As DNA, the CDR3 is TGTGCCAGCAACGGACAGATCCAAGAGACCCAGTACTTC. It translates to CASNGQIQETQYF.

The chain employs TRBV7-2 and TRBJ1-3; a possible D gene is TRBD1 (6 bases). From germline, CDR1 is SGHTA and CDR2 FQGNSA. V lost 5 bases and J lost 0, with 14 bases in between. The CDR3 runs to 16 residues. The CDR3 is CASSPRQDNSGNTIYF. The DNA of the CDR3 is TGTGCCAGCAGCCCAAGACAGGATAACTCTGGAAACACCATATATTTT. The complete variable domain, with remaining parts taken from reference TRBV7-2 and TRBJ1-3, reads GAGVSQSPSNKVTEKGKDVELRCDPISGHTALYWYRQSLGQGLEFLIYFQGNSAPDKSGLPSDRFSAERTGGSVSTLTIQRTQQEDSAVYLCASSPRQDNSGNTIYFGEGSWLTVV.

The table lists this clone with a count of one. The rearrangement joins TRBV5-4 to TRBJ1-2, with no clear D. The V end lost 3 bases, the J end lost 6 bases, and 15 bases lay between the germline ends. The CDR3 is 14 amino acids. Germline V gene data show CDR1 as SGHNT and CDR2 as YYREEE (reference sequence). CDR3 DNA sequence: TGTGCCAGCAGCTCCCCTGTTGCGTCTGATGGCTACACCTTC. As protein: CASSSPVASDGYTF.

The chain combines TRBV18 with TRBJ2-7, with 8 nucleotides matching TRBD2. In germline, CDR1 is KGHSH, CDR2 LQKENI. Germline trimming cut 5 bases from V and 2 bases from J; bases unmatched to any gene: 5. The CDR3 consists of 14 residues. CDR3 nucleotide sequence: TGTGCCAGCTCATCTACTAGCGGTACCTACGAGCAGTACTTC. Amino acids: CASSSTSGTYEQYF.

CDR3 residues: CASSSQLEPSTDTQYF. CDR3 in DNA: TGTGCCAGCAGCTCACAACTAGAACCTAGCACAGATACGCAGTATTTT. The rearrangement uses TRBV11-1 and TRBJ2-3, with a weak D call TRBD2 (5 bases). Trimming cost V 4 bases and J 0 bases, with 14 bases left between them. Germline V CDR1 and CDR2: SGHAT, FQDESV (reference sequence). This CDR3 has 16 amino acids.

This rearrangement joins TRBV4-1 to TRBJ2-7; perhaps TRBD1 as D (5 bases). Germline values: CDR1 MGHRA, CDR2 YSYEKL. This CDR3 region has 17 residues. V was pared by 0 bases and J by 0 bases, with 15 bases between. This CDR3 is CASSQDPHRSRSYEQYF. CDR3 coding DNA: TGCGCCAGCAGCCAAGATCCCCACAGGAGTCGCTCCTACGAGCAGTACTTC.